The entry that follows covers one T cell receptor (beta chain) sequence. Its specific antigen is unknown. No much larger clonotype is one base removed from it; base qualities were not supplied. CDR1 MNHEY and CDR2 SVGEGT are derived from the germline V gene. The CDR3 holds 14 amino acids from the cysteine to the phenylalanine. The read is trimmed to its CDR3 DNA, 42 bases read in frame from base 1. V lost 2 bases and J lost 5 bases; the stretch between them is 12 bases long. The roughly 38 donors, aged about 6 to 100 years, were systemically healthy Caucasian individuals from Russia. Each donor gave ten milliliters of peripheral blood, collected into EDTA-treated Vacutainer tubes. Ficoll-Paque density-gradient centrifugation was used to isolate PBMCs, with at least 7 million per sample. Trizol reagent was used to extract total RNA from the PBMCs, yielding at least 5.5 micrograms per sample. The percentages of naive CD45RAhigh/CD27high T cells were determined by flow cytometry on a PBMC aliquot from every donor.

These data come from a study of blood T cells in healthy people across ages (dated by TCRdb to the mid-2010s). With regard to the full study: Template switching captured roughly one uniquely barcoded TCR beta cDNA molecule per two T cells in model experiments. To track age-related changes in TCR beta repertoire diversity, the study relied on deep sequencing normalized with unique cDNA molecular identifiers. Donors were grouped into four age groups: young (average 16 years), middle-aged (under 40), aged (approximately 58) and long-lived (approximately 75). To avoid experimental bias, donors of different ages were randomly spread across the sequencing lanes. Two additional independent replicas of 1 million unique cDNA reads from the same blood draw were analyzed for two donors (one aged 18 to 30 and one aged 80 or older).

The library was obtained by 5' RACE. Instrument used: Illumina HiSeq 2500. A second PCR of about 7 to 12 cycles was run with a J-beta primer mix and a sample-barcoded 5' primer. A template-switch 5' adaptor carrying 12 random nucleotides introduced a unique molecular identifier onto each TCR beta cDNA molecule. Each sample yielded at least 3 million CDR3-containing paired-end reads. All of the RNA was converted into first-strand cDNA using the Mint cDNA synthesis kit, with a TRBC-specific oligonucleotide serving as the primer. After uracil-DNA glycosylase treatment, a first 18-cycle PCR used universal primers M1SS and BC2_uni_R on all cDNA. The study's processing was this. For normalization, 1 million high-quality reads were randomly selected from each sample, with every read carrying a distinct molecular identifier. Instead of being binned into consensus sequences, reads with shared molecular identifiers were discarded. MiTCR, with a Q25 quality threshold and the strictest error-elimination algorithm, was used for CDR3 identification, clonotype clustering and error correction. A nonparametric unseen species model with Euler transformation was used to estimate lower-bound total TCR beta diversity. The public reads were reanalyzed by TCRdb: fastp trimming at Q25, MiXCR alignment, in-frame beta chains only. Under each unique CDR3 protein, matching rows form one entry showing the most common genes and DNA. The V and J calls were not made by the authors but by TCRdb's processing. This sample has about 1.8 million distinct CDR3 sequences in its table, and around 50% of those were observed once. Of the sample, around 2.1% falls within the top ten clones.

Here is what the overall study found, with its caveats: As age increased, observed TCR beta diversity per million T cells dropped in a roughly linear way, and a significant reduction was already evident by age around 41. Total diversity estimates from one million sequenced T cells were considered lower bounds and underestimates. Compared with the aged group, the long-lived group had more naive CD4+ T cells, fewer expanded clones and increased TCR diversity, a pattern suggesting age selection. There was a strong correlation between observed TCR beta diversity and the percentage of naive T cells measured by flow cytometry. The CMV infection status of donors was not known, potentially confounding age-related changes in expanded clonotypes. Conclusive comparison of naive and antigen-experienced compartments was prevented by the profiling of bulk unsorted PBMCs.

Sequenced input: blood. The receptor's source is a woman between 35 and 50 years old in good health. The chain links TRBV6-2 or TRBV6-3 with TRBJ2-5; the D gene assignment is ambiguous. CDR3 region: CASSYAYGRETQYF. In nucleotides, the sequence is TGTGCCAGCAGTTACGCCTATGGGCGGGAGACCCAGTACTTC.